The source of this TCR beta chain is a study of OX40 agonist ivuxolimab in advanced cancers. The CDR3 is 12 residues long. From germline, CDR1 is LNHDA and CDR2 SQIVND (reference sequence). V was clipped by 5 bases and J by 8 bases, with 10 bases between them. Measured with immunoSEQ multiplex PCR; TCRdb has only the in-frame clones, and not every one. The sample lists about 82,000 clones; roughly 90% were seen once. Here the sequenced sample was CD4+ or CD8+ T cells sorted from blood, taken in a trial of the OX40 agonist ivuxolimab. The sequence came from an adult with an advanced solid tumor such as melanoma, head and neck, liver or kidney cancer. The chain carries TRBV19 and TRBJ2-1; perhaps TRBD1 as D (5 bases). The CDR3 loop is CASSVRGDEQFF. CDR3 DNA: TGTGCCAGTAGTGTAAGGGGCGATGAGCAGTTCTTC.